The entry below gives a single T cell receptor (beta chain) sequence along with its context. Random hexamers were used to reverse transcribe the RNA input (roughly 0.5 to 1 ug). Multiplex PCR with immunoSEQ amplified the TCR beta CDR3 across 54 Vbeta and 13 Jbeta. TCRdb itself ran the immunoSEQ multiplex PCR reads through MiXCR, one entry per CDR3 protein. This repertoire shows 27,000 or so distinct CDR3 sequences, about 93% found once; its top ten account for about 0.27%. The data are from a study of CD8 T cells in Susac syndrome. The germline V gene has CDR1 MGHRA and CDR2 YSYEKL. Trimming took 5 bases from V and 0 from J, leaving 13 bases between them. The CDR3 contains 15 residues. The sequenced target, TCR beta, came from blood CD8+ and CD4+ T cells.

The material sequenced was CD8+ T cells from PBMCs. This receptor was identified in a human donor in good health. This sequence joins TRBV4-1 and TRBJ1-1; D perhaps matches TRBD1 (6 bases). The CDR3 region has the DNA TGCGCCAGCAGCGATTGGGACATAGTGAACACTGAAGCTTTCTTT. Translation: CASSDWDIVNTEAFF.